The TCR beta chain described here comes from a study of shared clonotypes between healthy human individuals. Study in general: Each donor had three CD4 naive, three CD4 memory, two CD8 naive and one CD8 memory plate. Study outcomes and limitations: Among several donors, roughly 5% of naive CD4 clonotypes were found in common. Generation probabilities of non-shared clonotypes were lower (relative to those shared by all four donors).

About this clone itself: Antigen unknown.

Division of CD4+ cells produced a CD45RA+ naive subset and a CD45RA-negative memory subset. V was trimmed by 5 bases and J by 3 bases, leaving 16 bases between them. The germline CDR1 and CDR2 sequences are MNHEY and SMNVEV (reference sequence). The CDR3 runs to 15 residues. Assay: immunoSEQ multiplex PCR; the TCRdb copy retains only in-frame clones and omits some. The table has more than 2,000,000 clones, over 90% seen once; the top ten hold approximately 0.4%. The source material was naive CD4+ T cells from PBMCs. This sample's subset: CD45RA+ positively selected. This TCR was recovered from a man aged 18 to 29 in good health. Some clones in this sample may be carry-over from other donors' samples. J is TRBJ1-1 and V is TRBV27; TRBD1 is a possible D gene (5 bases). The CDR3 protein is CASSPGGSGDTEAFF. As DNA, the CDR3 is TGTGCCAGCAGTCCGGGGGGTTCGGGGGACACTGAAGCTTTCTTT.